This TCR beta chain was identified in a study of blood T cell repertoires in COVID-19. Turning to this clone: Other DNA sequences in this sample translate to the same CDR3.

Sequenced by immunoSEQ multiplex PCR; TCRdb stores in-frame clones only, minus some. Here the sample spans about 420,000 clones, 80% to 90% being singletons. There are 13 residues in the CDR3. From germline, CDR1 is SGHAT and CDR2 FQNNGV. Trimming took 5 bases from V and 3 from J; bases not matched to a gene: 3. The chain links TRBV11-2 to TRBJ2-5; 7 bases map to TRBD1. Sequenced input: peripheral blood. The origin of this receptor is a man aged 18-30 years with COVID-19, enrolled during active disease. The DNA for the CDR3 is TGTGCCAGCAGCCGCGACAGGGAAGAGACCCAGTACTTC. Residues: CASSRDREETQYF.